Listed below are T cell receptor beta chains from one sample, sequenced in a study of graft-versus-host responses after intestinal transplantation. Repertoires were generated with immunoSEQ multiplex PCR, while TCRdb's copy carries only in-frame clones and drops some. Seen here are some 10,000 clones, 76% observed once, and the top ten hold 10%. The source material was ileum tissue, sampled 23 days after intestinal transplant. These receptors were obtained from a human patient who received an intestinal transplant, so some T cells may come from the graft donor. The conserved cysteine and the conserved F or W are not part of the CDR3 here. A row's size may be missing; if present it is once, few, many or a size class.

size: -
V: TRBV28
CDR3: ASSQTGQETQY

size: -
V: TRBV28
CDR3: ASSLAASTGELF

size: -
V: TRBV28
CDR3: ASSQGLAGVLNIQY

size: -
V: TRBV28
CDR3: ASSLGVATNEKLF

size: -
V: TRBV30
CDR3: AWSVSHPYEQY

size: -
V: TRBV27
CDR3: ASSPGQGVFQQY

size: -
V: TRBV25-1
CDR3: ASSAPAVKRVYGYT

size: -
V: TRBV5-4
CDR3: ASSSGRQGERETQY

size: -
V: TRBV16
CDR3: ASSQLDRGSEQY

size: -
V: TRBV19
CDR3: ASSIFIAGGPGDTQY

size: -
V: TRBV18
CDR3: ASSQGIQETQY

size: -
V: TRBV15
CDR3: ATSRESGDSYEQY

size: -
V: TRBV19
CDR3: ASSIASGRRAKNIQY

size: -
V: TRBV30
CDR3: AWSVKLAGVNEQF

size: -
V: TRBV19
CDR3: ASSFRSPPWGASNQPQH

size: -
V: TRBV4-3
CDR3: ASSQVSTSEAYNSPLH

size: -
V: TRBV28
CDR3: ASIIGGRDYGYT

size: -
V: TRBV5-1
CDR3: ASSLATGKSEKLF

size: -
V: TRBV10-3
CDR3: AIRDSPYNEQF

size: once
V: TRBV21-1
CDR3: ASSMKVAHWHHQPQH

size: -
V: TRBV7-2
CDR3: ASSQSGDRGFHGYT

size: -
V: TRBV9
CDR3: ASSVWGAPSYEQY

size: -
V: TRBV7-9
CDR3: ASSLAGPYSNQPQH

size: -
V: TRBV5-6
CDR3: ASSFGLAGGPGEY

size: -
V: TRBV7-2
CDR3: ASRTSFGETQY

size: few
V: TRBV6-8
CDR3: ASSPLPTSAGELF

size: -
V: TRBV7-9
CDR3: ASSPFLDRPRTNTEAF

size: once
V: TRBV9
CDR3: ASSVRGGYT

size: -
V: TRBV9
CDR3: ASTPGLPNYGYT

size: -
V: TRBV7-9
CDR3: ASSLNSRGANTGELF

size: -
V: TRBV4-3
CDR3: ASSQAPGGPARYEQY

size: -
V: TRBV28
CDR3: ASSRPYQETQY

size: -
V: TRBV4-3
CDR3: ASSQELQGNYEQY

size: -
V: TRBV11-3
CDR3: ASSSGTGVPGGITDTQY

size: -
V: TRBV2
CDR3: ASRTWVGTGFYEQY

size: -
V: TRBV27
CDR3: ASRNTGEGYEQY

size: -
V: TRBV7-9
CDR3: ASSLAGQWGNTEAF

size: -
V: TRBV7-9
CDR3: ASSRTSGKVPYEQY

size: -
V: TRBV19
CDR3: ASSWRAGRETQY

size: -
V: TRBV28
CDR3: ASSPPSTTNEKLF

size: -
V: TRBV5-4
CDR3: ASSLYRGYEQY

size: -
V: TRBV7-9
CDR3: ASRPPPWDRRWYTIY

size: -
V: TRBV7-3
CDR3: ASSLGLYNEQF

size: -
V: TRBV25-1
CDR3: ASSVEASTDTQY

size: once
V: TRBV10-3
CDR3: AISRDRVVSPLH

size: once
V: TRBV4-1
CDR3: ASSHPSSGSADEQF

size: few
V: TRBV15
CDR3: ATSSRGASYEQY